The rows below give T cell receptor beta chains drawn from one sample of a study of CD8 T cells in Susac syndrome. MiXCR, run by TCRdb on the immunoSEQ multiplex PCR reads, gives a single entry per CDR3 protein. The sample consists of approximately 100,000 distinct CDR3 sequences, around 90% of them appearing once. Specimen: CD4+ T cells from PBMCs. These receptors all stem from a human donor in good health. The CDR3 runs from the conserved cysteine through the conserved F or W. Fields, in order: V gene, clone size, D gene, J gene, CDR3 protein, CDR3 DNA. D genes are given only for firm matches. Clone sizes are given selectively: once, few, many, or a class where the clone is expanded.

v_call: TRBV5-4; clone_size: -; d_call: TRBD2; j_call: TRBJ2-1; cdr3_aa: CASSTKTSGEMNEQFF; cdr3_nt: TGTGCCAGCAGCACTAAGACTAGCGGGGAGATGAATGAGCAGTTCTTC
v_call: TRBV7-2; clone_size: -; d_call: -; j_call: TRBJ2-7; cdr3_aa: CASSPLGSSYEQYF; cdr3_nt: TGTGCCAGCAGCCCTTTGGGGAGCTCCTACGAGCAGTACTTC
v_call: TRBV5-1; clone_size: -; d_call: -; j_call: TRBJ2-2; cdr3_aa: CASRTNPGASFTGELFF; cdr3_nt: TGCGCCAGTCGGACGAACCCGGGGGCTAGCTTTACCGGGGAGCTGTTTTTT
v_call: TRBV7-9; clone_size: -; d_call: -; j_call: TRBJ2-1; cdr3_aa: CAAEVGEQFF; cdr3_nt: TGTGCCGCGGAGGTCGGTGAGCAGTTCTTC
v_call: TRBV18; clone_size: -; d_call: -; j_call: TRBJ2-3; cdr3_aa: CASSPNPLVALDFTDTQYF; cdr3_nt: TGTGCCAGCTCACCAAACCCTCTCGTAGCACTCGACTTCACAGATACGCAGTATTTT
v_call: TRBV4-3; clone_size: -; d_call: TRBD2; j_call: TRBJ2-1; cdr3_aa: CASSQDILAGGNEQFF; cdr3_nt: TGCGCCAGCAGCCAAGATATACTAGCGGGGGGGAATGAGCAGTTCTTC
v_call: TRBV5-1; clone_size: -; d_call: TRBD1; j_call: TRBJ2-7; cdr3_aa: CASSGGTGTYEQYF; cdr3_nt: TGCGCCAGCAGCGGAGGGACAGGCACCTACGAGCAGTACTTC
v_call: TRBV12-3/TRBV12-4; clone_size: -; d_call: TRBD1; j_call: TRBJ1-1; cdr3_aa: CASSLPGQVVTEAFF; cdr3_nt: TGTGCCAGCAGTTTACCTGGACAGGTGGTCACTGAAGCTTTCTTT
v_call: TRBV7-6; clone_size: once; d_call: -; j_call: TRBJ1-2; cdr3_aa: CASSLGDGSTMGYTF; cdr3_nt: TGTGCCAGCAGCTTAGGCGACGGTTCAACTATGGGCTACACCTTC
v_call: TRBV20-1; clone_size: -; d_call: TRBD2; j_call: TRBJ2-7; cdr3_aa: CSASKGGSSYEQYF; cdr3_nt: TGCAGTGCTAGTAAAGGCGGGAGCTCCTACGAGCAGTACTTC
v_call: TRBV4-2; clone_size: -; d_call: TRBD1; j_call: TRBJ1-5; cdr3_aa: CASSQVMRQGFDNQPQHF; cdr3_nt: TGTGCCAGCAGCCAAGTGATGAGACAGGGGTTTGACAATCAGCCCCAGCATTTT
v_call: TRBV12-3/TRBV12-4; clone_size: -; d_call: -; j_call: TRBJ1-1; cdr3_aa: CASSFGLNEAFF; cdr3_nt: TGTGCCAGCAGTTTCGGGCTTAATGAAGCTTTCTTT
v_call: TRBV5-1; clone_size: -; d_call: -; j_call: TRBJ1-1; cdr3_aa: CASSLDLVGGEAFF; cdr3_nt: TGCGCCAGCAGCTTGGATCTAGTGGGGGGTGAAGCTTTCTTT
v_call: TRBV7-2; clone_size: -; d_call: TRBD2; j_call: TRBJ2-4; cdr3_aa: CASSSTAGVAKNIQYF; cdr3_nt: TGTGCCAGCAGCTCCACGGCGGGAGTAGCCAAAAACATTCAGTACTTC
v_call: TRBV29-1; clone_size: -; d_call: -; j_call: TRBJ2-6; cdr3_aa: CSVEVGANVLTF; cdr3_nt: TGCAGCGTTGAAGTTGGGGCCAACGTCCTGACTTTC
v_call: TRBV29-1; clone_size: -; d_call: TRBD1; j_call: TRBJ2-3; cdr3_aa: CSVGDRGTDTQYF; cdr3_nt: TGCAGCGTCGGGGACAGAGGCACAGATACGCAGTATTTT
v_call: TRBV19; clone_size: -; d_call: -; j_call: TRBJ2-1; cdr3_aa: CASAQTSGREQFF; cdr3_nt: TGTGCCAGCGCCCAGACATCAGGGCGGGAGCAGTTCTTC
v_call: TRBV3-1; clone_size: few; d_call: TRBD1; j_call: TRBJ2-7; cdr3_aa: CASSQSNRGQEQYF; cdr3_nt: TGTGCCAGCAGCCAATCTAACAGGGGGCAAGAGCAGTACTTC
v_call: TRBV29-1; clone_size: -; d_call: TRBD1; j_call: TRBJ1-1; cdr3_aa: CSVDLGGQGTEAFF; cdr3_nt: TGCAGCGTTGATTTGGGGGGACAGGGCACTGAAGCTTTCTTT
v_call: TRBV5-1; clone_size: -; d_call: TRBD1; j_call: TRBJ2-7; cdr3_aa: CASSLQNIGTGYREQYF; cdr3_nt: TGCGCCAGCAGCCTTCAAAACATCGGGACAGGGTACAGAGAGCAGTACTTC
v_call: TRBV7-3; clone_size: -; d_call: TRBD2; j_call: TRBJ2-3; cdr3_aa: CASSLEAGGSSMGTDTQYF; cdr3_nt: TGTGCCAGCAGCTTAGAGGCGGGAGGGTCTTCGATGGGCACAGATACGCAGTATTTT
v_call: TRBV29-1; clone_size: -; d_call: TRBD1; j_call: TRBJ1-4; cdr3_aa: CSVNPGQGNEKLFF; cdr3_nt: TGCAGCGTTAACCCGGGACAGGGGAATGAAAAACTGTTTTTT
v_call: TRBV12-3/TRBV12-4; clone_size: -; d_call: TRBD1; j_call: TRBJ2-7; cdr3_aa: CASSPDRGIYEQYF; cdr3_nt: TGTGCCAGCAGTCCGGACAGGGGGATCTACGAGCAGTACTTC